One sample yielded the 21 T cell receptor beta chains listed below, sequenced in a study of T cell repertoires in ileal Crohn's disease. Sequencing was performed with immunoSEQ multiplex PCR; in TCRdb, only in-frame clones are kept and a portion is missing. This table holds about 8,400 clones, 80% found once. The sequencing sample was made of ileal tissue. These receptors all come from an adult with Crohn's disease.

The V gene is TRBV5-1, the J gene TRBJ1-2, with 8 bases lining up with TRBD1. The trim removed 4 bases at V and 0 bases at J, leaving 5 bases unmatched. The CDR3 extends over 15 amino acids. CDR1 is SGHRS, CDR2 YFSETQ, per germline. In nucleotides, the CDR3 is TGCGCCAGCAGCCCCACAGGGGGGACTAACTATGGCTACACCTTC. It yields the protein CASSPTGGTNYGYTF.

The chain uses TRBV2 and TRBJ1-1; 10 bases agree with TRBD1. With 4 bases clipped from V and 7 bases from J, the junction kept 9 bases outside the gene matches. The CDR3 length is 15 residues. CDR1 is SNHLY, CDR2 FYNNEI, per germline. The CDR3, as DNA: TGTGCCAGCAGTGCCCCGGACAGGGGGTATGATGAAGCTTTCTTT. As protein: CASSAPDRGYDEAFF.

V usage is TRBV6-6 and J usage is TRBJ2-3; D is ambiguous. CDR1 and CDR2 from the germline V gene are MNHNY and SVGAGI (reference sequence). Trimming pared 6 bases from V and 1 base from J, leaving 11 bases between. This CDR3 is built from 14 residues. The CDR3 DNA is TGTGCCAGCAGCCCAACCCCTGGCACAGATACGCAGTATTTT. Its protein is CASSPTPGTDTQYF.

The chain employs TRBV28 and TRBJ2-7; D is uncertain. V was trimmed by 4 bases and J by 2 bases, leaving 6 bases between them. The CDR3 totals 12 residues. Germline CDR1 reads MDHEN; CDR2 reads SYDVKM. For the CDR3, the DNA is TGTGCCAGCAGTTGGCAGGCCTACGAGCAGTACTTC. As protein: CASSWQAYEQYF. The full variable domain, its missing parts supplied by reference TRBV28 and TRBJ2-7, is DVKVTQSSRYLVKRTGEKVFLECVQDMDHENMFWYRQDPGLGLRLIYFSYDVKMKEKGDIPEGYSVSREKKERFSLILESASTNQTSMYLCASSWQAYEQYFGPGTRLTVT.

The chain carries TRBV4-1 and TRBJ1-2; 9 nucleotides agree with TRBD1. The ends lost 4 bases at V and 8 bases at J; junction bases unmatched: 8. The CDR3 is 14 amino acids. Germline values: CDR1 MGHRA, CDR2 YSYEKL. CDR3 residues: CASSPNRGLEGYTF. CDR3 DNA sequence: TGCGCCAGCAGCCCGAACAGGGGGCTGGAGGGCTACACCTTC.

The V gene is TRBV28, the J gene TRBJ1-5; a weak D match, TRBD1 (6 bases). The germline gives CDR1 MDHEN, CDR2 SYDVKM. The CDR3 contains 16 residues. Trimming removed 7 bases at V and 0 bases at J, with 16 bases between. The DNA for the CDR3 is TGTGCCAGCACGTCCCCGGGGGCCAATAGCAATCAGCCCCAGCATTTT. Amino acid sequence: CASTSPGANSNQPQHF.

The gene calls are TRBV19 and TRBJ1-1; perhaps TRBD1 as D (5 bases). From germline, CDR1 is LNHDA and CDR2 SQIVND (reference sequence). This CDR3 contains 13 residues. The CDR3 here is CASGRGVNTEAFF. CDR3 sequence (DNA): TGTGCTTCGGGACGGGGCGTGAACACTGAAGCTTTCTTT.

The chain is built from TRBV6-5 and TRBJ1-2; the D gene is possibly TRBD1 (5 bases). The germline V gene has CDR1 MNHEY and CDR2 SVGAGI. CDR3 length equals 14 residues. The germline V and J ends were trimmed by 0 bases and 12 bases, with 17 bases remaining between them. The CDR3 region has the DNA TGTGCCAGCAGTTACTCGAGCGAATCCAGGGATCACACCTTC. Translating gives CASSYSSESRDHTF.

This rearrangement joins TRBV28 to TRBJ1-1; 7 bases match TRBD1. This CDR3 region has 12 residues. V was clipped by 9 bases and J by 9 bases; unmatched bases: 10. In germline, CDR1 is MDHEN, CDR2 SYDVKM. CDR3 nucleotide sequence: TGTGCCAGTACTTTTGACAGGGTTAAAGCTTTCTTT. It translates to CASTFDRVKAFF.

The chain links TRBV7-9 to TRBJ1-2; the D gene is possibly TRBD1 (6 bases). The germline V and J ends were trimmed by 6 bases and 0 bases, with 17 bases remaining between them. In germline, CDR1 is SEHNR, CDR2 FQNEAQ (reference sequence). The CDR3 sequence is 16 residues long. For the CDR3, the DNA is TGTGCCAGCAGGAAAGAGAGCCAGGGGCCTAACTATGGCTACACCTTC. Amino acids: CASRKESQGPNYGYTF. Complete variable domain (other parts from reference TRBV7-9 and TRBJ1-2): DTGVSQNPRHKITKRGQNVTFRCDPISEHNRLYWYRQTLGQGPEFLTYFQNEAQLEKSRLLSDRFSAERPKGSFSTLEIQRTEQGDSAMYLCASRKESQGPNYGYTFGSGTRLTVV.

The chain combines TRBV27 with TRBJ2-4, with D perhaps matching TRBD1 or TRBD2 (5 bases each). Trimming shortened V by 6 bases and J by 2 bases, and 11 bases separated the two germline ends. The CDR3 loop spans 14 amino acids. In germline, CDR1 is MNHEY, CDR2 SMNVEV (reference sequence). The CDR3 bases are TGTGCCAGCAGAAGTGGGGGAACCAAAAACATTCAGTACTTC. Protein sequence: CASRSGGTKNIQYF.

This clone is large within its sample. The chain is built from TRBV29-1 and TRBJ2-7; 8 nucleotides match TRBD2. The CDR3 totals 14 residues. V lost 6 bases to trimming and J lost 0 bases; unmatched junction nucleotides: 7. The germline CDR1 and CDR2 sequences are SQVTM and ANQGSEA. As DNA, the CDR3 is TGCAGCGTCCGAACCGCGGGAGGCTCCTACGAGCAGTACTTC. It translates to CSVRTAGGSYEQYF.

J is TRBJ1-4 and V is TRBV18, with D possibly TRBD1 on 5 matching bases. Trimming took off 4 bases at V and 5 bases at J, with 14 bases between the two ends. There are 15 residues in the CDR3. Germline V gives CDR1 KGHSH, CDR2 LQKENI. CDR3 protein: CASSRPRGPNEKLFF. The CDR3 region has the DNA TGTGCCAGCTCACGACCAAGGGGCCCCAATGAAAAACTGTTTTTT.

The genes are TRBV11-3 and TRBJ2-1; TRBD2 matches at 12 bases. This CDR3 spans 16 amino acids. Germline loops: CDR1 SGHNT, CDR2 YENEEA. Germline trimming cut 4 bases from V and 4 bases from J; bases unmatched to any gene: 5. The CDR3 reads CASSSGLAGSYNEQFF. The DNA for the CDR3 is TGTGCCAGCAGCTCTGGACTAGCGGGATCTTACAATGAGCAGTTCTTC.

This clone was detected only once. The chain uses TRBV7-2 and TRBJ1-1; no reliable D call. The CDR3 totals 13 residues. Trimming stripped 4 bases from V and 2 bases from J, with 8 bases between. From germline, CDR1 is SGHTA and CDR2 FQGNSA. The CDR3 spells CASSYRANTEAFF. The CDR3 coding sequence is TGTGCCAGCAGCTACCGGGCCAACACTGAAGCTTTCTTT.

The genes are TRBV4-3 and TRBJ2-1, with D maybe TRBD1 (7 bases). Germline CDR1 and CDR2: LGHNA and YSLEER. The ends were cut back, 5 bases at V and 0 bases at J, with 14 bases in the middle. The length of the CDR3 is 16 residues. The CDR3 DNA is TGCGCCAGCAGCTTCATTCAGGGGGGCTCCTACAATGAGCAGTTCTTC. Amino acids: CASSFIQGGSYNEQFF.

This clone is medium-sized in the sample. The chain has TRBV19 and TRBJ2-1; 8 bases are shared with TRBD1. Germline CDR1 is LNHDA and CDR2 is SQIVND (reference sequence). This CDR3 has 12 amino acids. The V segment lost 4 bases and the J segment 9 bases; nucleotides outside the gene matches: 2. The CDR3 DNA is TGTGCCAGTAGTAGGACAGGGTTTGAGCAGTTCTTC. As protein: CASSRTGFEQFF.

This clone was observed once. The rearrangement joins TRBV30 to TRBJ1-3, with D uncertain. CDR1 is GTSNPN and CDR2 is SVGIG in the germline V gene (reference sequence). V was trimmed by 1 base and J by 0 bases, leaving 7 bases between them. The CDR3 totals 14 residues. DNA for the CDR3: TGTGCCTGGAGTGGCCAGGCCTCTGGAAACACCATATATTTT. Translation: CAWSGQASGNTIYF. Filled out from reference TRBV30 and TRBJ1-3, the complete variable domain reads SQTIHQWPATLVQPVGSPLSLECTVEGTSNPNLYWYRQAAGRGLQLLFYSVGIGQISSEVPQNLSASRPQDRQFILSSKKLLLSDSGFYLCAWSGQASGNTIYFGEGSWLTVV.

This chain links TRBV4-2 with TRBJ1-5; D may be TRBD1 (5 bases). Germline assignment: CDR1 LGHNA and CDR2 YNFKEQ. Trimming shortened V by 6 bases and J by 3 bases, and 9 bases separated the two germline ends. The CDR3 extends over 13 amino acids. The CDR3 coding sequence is TGTGCCAGCAGACGGGACCACAATCAGCCCCAGCATTTT. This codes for CASRRDHNQPQHF.

CDR3 in amino acids: CASSLRTGGFRGNTIYF. The CDR3 DNA is TGTGCCAGCAGTTTAAGGACAGGGGGGTTCCGTGGAAACACCATATATTTT. The chain joins TRBV27 to TRBJ1-3, with 10 bases lining up with TRBD1. The J segment lost 3 bases and the V segment lost 2 bases, leaving 7 bases of the junction unmatched. CDR3 size: 17 residues. The germline V gene has CDR1 MNHEY and CDR2 SMNVEV (reference sequence).

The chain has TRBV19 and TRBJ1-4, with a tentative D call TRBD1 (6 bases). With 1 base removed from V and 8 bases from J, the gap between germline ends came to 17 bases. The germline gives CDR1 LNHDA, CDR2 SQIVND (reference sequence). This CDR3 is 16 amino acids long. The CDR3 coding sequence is TGTGCCAGTAGTATAGTCCCGGGACACAGGGCCGAAAAACTGTTTTTT. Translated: CASSIVPGHRAEKLFF.